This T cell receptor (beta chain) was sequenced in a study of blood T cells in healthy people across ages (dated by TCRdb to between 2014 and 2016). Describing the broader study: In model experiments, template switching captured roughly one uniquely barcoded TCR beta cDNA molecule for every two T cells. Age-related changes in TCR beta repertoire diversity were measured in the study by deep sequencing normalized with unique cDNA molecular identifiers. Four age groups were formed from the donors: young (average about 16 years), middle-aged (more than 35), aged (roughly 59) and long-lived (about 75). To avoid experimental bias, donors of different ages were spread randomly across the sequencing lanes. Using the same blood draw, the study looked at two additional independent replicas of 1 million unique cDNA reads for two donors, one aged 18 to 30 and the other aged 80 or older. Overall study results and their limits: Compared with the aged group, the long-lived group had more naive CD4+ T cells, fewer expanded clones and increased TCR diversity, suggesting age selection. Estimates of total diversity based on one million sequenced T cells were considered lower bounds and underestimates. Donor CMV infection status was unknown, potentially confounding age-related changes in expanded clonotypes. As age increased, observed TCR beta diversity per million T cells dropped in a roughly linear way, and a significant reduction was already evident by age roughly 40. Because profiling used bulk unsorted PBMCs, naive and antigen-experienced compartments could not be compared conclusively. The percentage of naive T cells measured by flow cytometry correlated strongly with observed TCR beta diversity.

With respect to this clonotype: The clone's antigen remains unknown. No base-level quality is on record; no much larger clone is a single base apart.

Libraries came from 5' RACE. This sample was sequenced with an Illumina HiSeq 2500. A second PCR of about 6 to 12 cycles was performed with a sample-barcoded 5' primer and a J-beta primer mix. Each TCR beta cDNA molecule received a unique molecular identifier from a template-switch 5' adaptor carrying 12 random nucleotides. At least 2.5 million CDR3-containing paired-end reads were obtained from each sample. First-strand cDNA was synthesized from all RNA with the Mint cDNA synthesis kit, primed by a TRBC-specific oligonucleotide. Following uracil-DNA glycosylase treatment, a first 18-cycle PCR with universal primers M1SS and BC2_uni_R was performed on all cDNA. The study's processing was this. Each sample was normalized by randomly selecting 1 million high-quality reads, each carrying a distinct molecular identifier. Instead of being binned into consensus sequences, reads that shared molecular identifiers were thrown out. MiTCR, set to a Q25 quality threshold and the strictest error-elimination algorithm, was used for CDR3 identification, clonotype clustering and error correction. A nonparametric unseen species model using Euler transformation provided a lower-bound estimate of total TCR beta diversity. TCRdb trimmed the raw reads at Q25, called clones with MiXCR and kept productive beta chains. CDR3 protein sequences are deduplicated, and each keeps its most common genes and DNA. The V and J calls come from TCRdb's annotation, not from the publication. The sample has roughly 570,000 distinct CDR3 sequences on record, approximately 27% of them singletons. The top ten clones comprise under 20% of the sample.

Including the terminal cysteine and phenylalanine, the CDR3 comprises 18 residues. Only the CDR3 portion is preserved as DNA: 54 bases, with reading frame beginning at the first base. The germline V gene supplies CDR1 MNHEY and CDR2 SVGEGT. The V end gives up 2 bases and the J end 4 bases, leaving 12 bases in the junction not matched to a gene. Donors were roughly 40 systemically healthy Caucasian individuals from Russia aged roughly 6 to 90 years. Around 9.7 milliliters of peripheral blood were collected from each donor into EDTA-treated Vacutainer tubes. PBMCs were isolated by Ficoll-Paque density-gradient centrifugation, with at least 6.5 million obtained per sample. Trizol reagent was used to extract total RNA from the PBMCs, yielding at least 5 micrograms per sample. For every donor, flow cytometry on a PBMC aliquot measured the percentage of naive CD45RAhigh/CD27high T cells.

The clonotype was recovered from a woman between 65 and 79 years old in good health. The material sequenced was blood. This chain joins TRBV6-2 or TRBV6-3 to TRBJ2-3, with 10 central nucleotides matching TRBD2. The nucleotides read TGTGCCAGCAGTTACCAAACCGGCTCCAGCGGGGGGGCAGATACGCAGTATTTT. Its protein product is CASSYQTGSSGGADTQYF.